This T cell receptor (beta chain) was captured in a study of shared clonotypes between healthy human individuals. Study information: The plates for each donor numbered three CD4 naive, three CD4 memory, two CD8 naive and one CD8 memory.

The protocol was immunoSEQ multiplex PCR, while the TCRdb copy is restricted to in-frame clones and leaves out a portion. The sample shows 550,000 to 800,000 clones, about nine tenths of them seen only once. Points on this clone: Other DNA sequences within the sample encode an identical CDR3.

After removal of 3 bases from V and 5 bases from J, the junction contained 0 bases not matched to a gene. The CDR3 has 13 residues. CDR1 is SEHNR and CDR2 is FQNEAQ in the germline V gene (reference sequence). The receptor comes from a man younger than 35 in good health. Some clones in this sample may be carry-over from other donors' samples. This chain links TRBV7-9 with TRBJ2-2, with TRBD1 identical over 7 bases. Sequenced: memory CD8+ T cells from PBMCs. Stated subset: CD45RO+ cells pooled with CCR7-negative TemRA cells. The CDR3 nucleotides read TGTGCCAGCAGCTTGACAGGGACCGGGGAGCTGTTTTTT. Translated: CASSLTGTGELFF.